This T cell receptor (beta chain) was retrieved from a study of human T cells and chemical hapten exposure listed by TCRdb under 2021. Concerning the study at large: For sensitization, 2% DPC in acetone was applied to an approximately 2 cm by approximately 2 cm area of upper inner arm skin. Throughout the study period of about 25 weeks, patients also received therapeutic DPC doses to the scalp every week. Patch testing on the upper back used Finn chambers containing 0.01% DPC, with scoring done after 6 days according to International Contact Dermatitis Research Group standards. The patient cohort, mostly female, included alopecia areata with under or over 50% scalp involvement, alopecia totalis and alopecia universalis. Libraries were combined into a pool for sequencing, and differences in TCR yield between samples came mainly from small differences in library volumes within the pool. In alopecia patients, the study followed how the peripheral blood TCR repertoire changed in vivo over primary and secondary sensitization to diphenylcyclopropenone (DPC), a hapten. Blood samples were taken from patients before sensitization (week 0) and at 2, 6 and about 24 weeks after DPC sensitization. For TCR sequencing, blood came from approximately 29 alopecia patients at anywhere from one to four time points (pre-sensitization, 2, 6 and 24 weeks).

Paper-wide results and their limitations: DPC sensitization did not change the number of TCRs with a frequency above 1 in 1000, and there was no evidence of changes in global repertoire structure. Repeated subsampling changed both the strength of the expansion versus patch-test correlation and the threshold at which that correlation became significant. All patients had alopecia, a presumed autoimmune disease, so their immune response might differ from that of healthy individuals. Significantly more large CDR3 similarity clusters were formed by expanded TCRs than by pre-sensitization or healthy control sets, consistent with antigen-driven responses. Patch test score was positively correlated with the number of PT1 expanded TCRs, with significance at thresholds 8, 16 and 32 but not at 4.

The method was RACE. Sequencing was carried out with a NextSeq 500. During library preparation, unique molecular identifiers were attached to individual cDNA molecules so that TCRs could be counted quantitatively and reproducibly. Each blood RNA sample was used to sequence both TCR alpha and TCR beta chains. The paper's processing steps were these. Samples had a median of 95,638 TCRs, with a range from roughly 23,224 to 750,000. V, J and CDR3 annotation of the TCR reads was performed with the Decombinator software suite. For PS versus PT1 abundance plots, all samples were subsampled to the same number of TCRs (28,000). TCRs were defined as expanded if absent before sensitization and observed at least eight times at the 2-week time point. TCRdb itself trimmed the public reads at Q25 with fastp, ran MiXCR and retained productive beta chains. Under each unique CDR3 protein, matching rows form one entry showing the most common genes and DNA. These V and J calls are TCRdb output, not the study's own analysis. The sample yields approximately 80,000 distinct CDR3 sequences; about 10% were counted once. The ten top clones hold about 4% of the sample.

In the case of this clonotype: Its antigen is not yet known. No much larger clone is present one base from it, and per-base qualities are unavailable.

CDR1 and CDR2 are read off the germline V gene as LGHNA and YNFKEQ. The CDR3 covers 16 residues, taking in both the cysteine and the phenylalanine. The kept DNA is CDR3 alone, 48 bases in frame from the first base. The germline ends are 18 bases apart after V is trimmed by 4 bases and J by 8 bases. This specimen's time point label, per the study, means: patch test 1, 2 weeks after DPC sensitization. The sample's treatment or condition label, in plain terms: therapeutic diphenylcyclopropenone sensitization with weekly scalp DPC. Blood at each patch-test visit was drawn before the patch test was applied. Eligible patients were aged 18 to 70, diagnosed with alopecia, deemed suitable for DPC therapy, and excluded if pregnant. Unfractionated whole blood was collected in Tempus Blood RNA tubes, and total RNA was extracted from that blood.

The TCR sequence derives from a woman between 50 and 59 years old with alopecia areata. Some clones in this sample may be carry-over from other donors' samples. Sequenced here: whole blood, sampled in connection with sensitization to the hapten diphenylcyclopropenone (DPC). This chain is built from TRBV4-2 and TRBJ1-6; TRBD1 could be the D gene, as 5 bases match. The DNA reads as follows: TGTGCCAGCAGCCTCTTCGACAGAGTATCAGATTCACCCCTCCACTTT. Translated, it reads CASSLFDRVSDSPLHF.